The 2 T cell receptor beta chains reported below all come from one sample, sequenced in a study of a mutant IDH1 vaccine in newly diagnosed glioma. Time point meaning: week 23, last vaccination. It was 300 ug of mutant IDH1 20-mer peptide that made up each vaccine dose, given with topical imiquimod. Assay used: immunoSEQ multiplex PCR; TCRdb lists only in-frame clones, some missing. Here the sample spans around 56,000 clones, about 81% being singletons. Which antigens these TCRs recognize remains unknown. Sequenced material: PBMCs, taken from a glioma patient whose treatment included an IDH1 peptide vaccine. The receptors here all came from a woman between 40 and 55 years old with glioma. Some clones in this sample may be carry-over from other donors' samples.

This chain links TRBV18 with TRBJ1-5; 9 bases match TRBD1. The CDR3 covers 16 residues. The ends lost 0 bases at V and 6 bases at J; junction bases unmatched: 6. The V gene's germline CDR1 is KGHSH and CDR2 LQKENI. In nucleotides, the CDR3 is TGTGCCAGCTCACCACCCGGGACAGGGTATGGTCAGCCCCAGCATTTT. This sequence encodes CASSPPGTGYGQPQHF.

The chain links TRBV5-5 to TRBJ1-1, with D hard to call. Per the germline V gene, CDR1 is SGHKS and CDR2 is YYEKEE (reference sequence). Trimming stripped 1 base from V and 0 bases from J, with 13 bases between. The CDR3 totals 16 residues. Here the CDR3 DNA reads TGTGCCAGCAGCTTGTATCCTTCCTCGATGAACACTGAAGCTTTCTTT. It codes for CASSLYPSSMNTEAFF. The full variable domain, rest sourced from reference TRBV5-5 and TRBJ1-1, is DAGVTQSPTHLIKTRGQQVTLRCSPISGHKSVSWYQQVLGQGPQFIFQYYEKEERGRGNFPDRFSARQFPNYSSELNVNALLLGDSALYLCASSLYPSSMNTEAFFGQGTRLTVV.